A selection of T cell receptor beta chains follows, all from one sample in a study of T cells after yellow fever vaccination. Via MiXCR, TCRdb re-called the 5' RACE reads, giving one row per CDR3 protein. Here the sample spans 340,000 or so distinct CDR3 sequences, approximately 13% being singletons. Sequenced here: CD4+ T cells sorted from PBMCs, sampled 15 days after the yellow fever booster vaccination. These receptor sequences come from a man aged 18 to 35 who received the YFV17D yellow fever vaccine. CDR3s include the opening cysteine and the closing phenylalanine or tryptophan. Fields, in order: clone size, CDR3 length, D gene, J gene, V gene, CDR3 DNA, CDR3 protein. A D gene is named only where the DNA matches it firmly. Some rows mark clone size as missing; the rest say once, few, many or name a class of expanded clone.

few | 16 | TRBD1 | TRBJ1-2 | TRBV19 | TGTGCCAGTAGTAAGACAGGGACGGAAAAGAACTATGGCTACACCTTC | CASSKTGTEKNYGYTF
few | 15 | - | TRBJ1-5 | TRBV7-2 | TGTGCCAGCAGCCCCGCCCGGGGGCAGGGGCAGCCCCAGCATTTT | CASSPARGQGQPQHF
- | 14 | TRBD2 | TRBJ2-1 | TRBV3-1 | TGTGCCAGCAGGTTTAGCGGGGGGGGCAATGAGCAGTTCTTC | CASRFSGGGNEQFF
few | 15 | - | TRBJ2-3 | TRBV5-1 | TGCGCCAGCAGTCCCGCAGGGGTACGAGGAGATACGCAGTATTTT | CASSPAGVRGDTQYF
few | 15 | TRBD1 | TRBJ1-1 | TRBV20-1 | TGCAGTGCTAGAGGGGACAGGGTAAGGGGGACTGAAGCTTTCTTT | CSARGDRVRGTEAFF
many | 16 | - | TRBJ2-7 | TRBV5-1 | TGCGCCAGCAGCTTGGAATGGGGGCTCTTTTCCTACGAGCAGTACTTC | CASSLEWGLFSYEQYF
few | 16 | TRBD1 | TRBJ1-4 | TRBV7-2 | TGTGCCAGCAGCCCCGGCTCCAGGGGGCTTTCTGAAAAACTGTTTTTT | CASSPGSRGLSEKLFF
- | 15 | - | TRBJ2-5 | TRBV11-2 | TGTGCCAGCAGCGAAGGGGTCCAAGGCCCAGAGACCCAGTACTTC | CASSEGVQGPETQYF
- | 16 | - | TRBJ1-4 | TRBV5-1 | TGCGCCAGCAGCATGACACCCGAAGCAACTAATGAAAAACTGATTTTT | CASSMTPEATNEKLIF
- | 14 | TRBD1 | TRBJ1-2 | TRBV3-1 | TGTGCCAGCAGCCAAGGAAACAGGGGATGGGGCTACACCTTC | CASSQGNRGWGYTF
few | 15 | - | TRBJ2-2 | TRBV7-9 | TGTGCCAGCAGCTTACCGGGCGCGAACACCGGGGAGCTGTTTTTT | CASSLPGANTGELFF
many | 15 | - | TRBJ1-6 | TRBV4-3 | TGCGCCAGCAGCCAGCAGTGGCAGGAAAATTCACCCCTCCACTTT | CASSQQWQENSPLHF
once | 13 | - | TRBJ1-5 | TRBV29-1 | TGCAGCGTTGAAGACGGGGGGGATCAGCCCCAGCATTTT | CSVEDGGDQPQHF
- | 24 | - | TRBJ1-1 | TRBV12-3/TRBV12-4 | TGTGCCAGCAGCCCCGGGTCCCTACAGGTAGTGGGAGGGCGGGAGACGGGAAAGGACACTGAAGCTTTCTTT | CASSPGSLQVVGGRETGKDTEAFF
many | 12 | - | TRBJ1-6 | TRBV9 | TGTGCCAGCTTCATAAGGGGGTCACCCCTCCACTTT | CASFIRGSPLHF
- | 15 | TRBD1 | TRBJ2-6 | TRBV12-3/TRBV12-4 | TGTGCCAGCAGTTGGGACAGCGCTGGGGCCAACGTCCTGACTTTC | CASSWDSAGANVLTF
few | 14 | - | TRBJ1-1 | TRBV28 | TGTGCCAGCAGTCTCCCTTGGGAGGGAACTGAAGCTTTCTTT | CASSLPWEGTEAFF
- | 13 | - | TRBJ2-5 | TRBV30 | TGTGCCTGGATCCAGGGGTGGGGTGGGGCCCAGTACTTC | CAWIQGWGGAQYF
few | 14 | - | TRBJ1-1 | TRBV30 | TGTGCCTGGAGTGAGGGCGTCGGTGGGGCTGAAGCTTTCTTT | CAWSEGVGGAEAFF
- | 18 | TRBD1 | TRBJ2-3 | TRBV5-4 | TGTGCCAGCAGCTCGGACGGGACAGCCCGTGCTAGCACAGATACGCAGTATTTT | CASSSDGTARASTDTQYF
- | 14 | - | TRBJ2-5 | TRBV6-2/TRBV6-3 | TGTGCCAGCAGTTACTCGTACAGAGGAGAGACCCAGTACTTC | CASSYSYRGETQYF
few | 14 | TRBD1 | TRBJ2-3 | TRBV29-1 | TGCAGCGCCGGGCCGGGACAGGGGACAGATACGCAGTATTTT | CSAGPGQGTDTQYF
few | 12 | - | TRBJ2-7 | TRBV7-9 | TGTGCCAGCAGCTTCTCCCTCGGCGAGCAGTACTTC | CASSFSLGEQYF
- | 16 | - | TRBJ2-3 | TRBV5-1 | TGCGCCAGCAGCTTCCGGCCCCGATCCTCCACAGATACGCAGTATTTT | CASSFRPRSSTDTQYF
- | 14 | - | TRBJ1-5 | TRBV20-1 | TGCAGTGCTAGAGTAGGGTTCGACAATCAGCCCCAGCATTTT | CSARVGFDNQPQHF
many | 12 | - | TRBJ2-6 | TRBV4-3 | TGCGCCAGCAGCCTTGCGGCCAACGTCCTGACTTTC | CASSLAANVLTF
- | 14 | TRBD1 | TRBJ1-4 | TRBV7-2 | TGTGCCAGCAGCTTATTGGGACAGGAAGAGCGGCTGTTTTTT | CASSLLGQEERLFF
- | 11 | - | TRBJ2-3 | TRBV30 | TGTGCCTGGAGTGGGGGAGATACGCAGTATTTT | CAWSGGDTQYF
- | 17 | TRBD2 | TRBJ2-3 | TRBV10-3 | TGTGCCATCAGTGAGTCTTTAACTAGCGCACTCACAGATACGCAGTATTTT | CAISESLTSALTDTQYF
few | 16 | - | TRBJ1-2 | TRBV4-3 | TGCGCCAGCAGCCCTCCTGGGATGGCAGTGGCATATGGCTACACCTTC | CASSPPGMAVAYGYTF
few | 14 | - | TRBJ2-5 | TRBV5-1 | TGCGCCAGCAGCTTGGAGGGGCCGAGAGAGACCCAGTACTTC | CASSLEGPRETQYF
- | 16 | TRBD2 | TRBJ2-3 | TRBV12-3/TRBV12-4 | TGTGCCAGCAGTTCCCTCGGGGGGATTGGCACAGATACGCAGTATTTT | CASSSLGGIGTDTQYF
- | 14 | - | TRBJ1-1 | TRBV12-5 | TGTGCTAGTGGTTTTATCCAGGGTTGGACTGAAGCTTTCTTT | CASGFIQGWTEAFF
- | 15 | TRBD2 | TRBJ2-5 | TRBV5-1 | TGCGCCAGCAGCTTGTTAGCGGGGGATCGGGAGACCCAGTACTTC | CASSLLAGDRETQYF
few | 14 | - | TRBJ2-7 | TRBV9 | TGTGCCAGCAGCGGATCCCCTCCTTCCTACGAGCAGTACTTC | CASSGSPPSYEQYF
- | 13 | - | TRBJ1-1 | TRBV20-1 | TGCAGTGCACCTCGGACACCAAACACTGAAGCTTTCTTT | CSAPRTPNTEAFF
many | 12 | - | TRBJ2-1 | TRBV24-1 | TGTGCCACCAGTGATCCCCTCAATGAGCAGTTCTTC | CATSDPLNEQFF
- | 16 | TRBD2 | TRBJ2-2 | TRBV5-4 | TGTGCCAGCAGGCCCCTCCTCCAGCGGGGTACCGGGGAGCTGTTTTTT | CASRPLLQRGTGELFF
many | 15 | - | TRBJ2-2 | TRBV28 | TGTGCCAGCAGTTTAATCGACCGGAACACCGGGGAGCTGTTTTTT | CASSLIDRNTGELFF
many | 16 | - | TRBJ2-5 | TRBV4-3 | TGCGCCAGCAGCCAAGATTTCCGGGGTACCCAAGAGACCCAGTACTTC | CASSQDFRGTQETQYF
few | 14 | - | TRBJ1-5 | TRBV18 | TGTGCCAGCTCACCGGGCGGGGTGGTAGTGCCCCAGCATTTT | CASSPGGVVVPQHF
- | 15 | TRBD2 | TRBJ2-1 | TRBV12-3/TRBV12-4 | TGTGCCAGTAGTTTAGCACTAGCGGGGGGAAATGAGCAGTTCTTC | CASSLALAGGNEQFF
- | 16 | - | TRBJ2-2 | TRBV20-1 | TGCAGTGCTAGTGGAGGTCAGGGCGTTTACACCGGGGAGCTGTTTTTT | CSASGGQGVYTGELFF
- | 14 | - | TRBJ1-1 | TRBV5-1 | TGCGCCAGCAGCTTCGATGGCCTGAACACTGAAGCTTTCTTT | CASSFDGLNTEAFF
- | 15 | TRBD1 | TRBJ1-5 | TRBV5-1 | TGCGCCAGCAGCTTCCAGGGGGCTAGCAATCAGCCCCAGCATTTT | CASSFQGASNQPQHF
many | 14 | - | TRBJ1-5 | TRBV5-1 | TGTGCCAGCAGCTTGGGAGGAGGAAATCAGCCCCAGCATTTT | CASSLGGGNQPQHF
few | 14 | TRBD1 | TRBJ1-2 | TRBV28 | TGTGCCAGCTGGACAGGGGATCGGGCCTATGGCTACACCTTC | CASWTGDRAYGYTF
- | 15 | - | TRBJ1-6 | TRBV20-1 | TGCAGTGCTAGAGGGGAAGTCTCCTATAATTCACCCCTCCACTTT | CSARGEVSYNSPLHF
few | 16 | - | TRBJ2-6 | TRBV11-2 | TGTGCCAGCAGCCACTACAGGTCTCAGCTGGCCAACGTCCTGACTTTC | CASSHYRSQLANVLTF
many | 15 | - | TRBJ1-6 | TRBV3-1 | TGTGCCAGCAGCCAAGAGGACCTGGATAATTCACCCCTCCACTTT | CASSQEDLDNSPLHF